These 22 T cell receptor beta chains were sequenced from one sample in a study of cytomegalovirus exposure and HLA in healthy donors. 13 Jbeta primers and 60 Vbeta primers were used for the PCR. The table came from immunoSEQ multiplex PCR; TCRdb's copy has only in-frame clones and leaves some out. The top ten hold 8% to 10% of the sample, which has over 100,000 clones, approximately 77% seen once. Sequences were obtained from PBMCs. These receptors were obtained from a male donor in good health and CMV-seropositive.

The chain uses TRBV19 and TRBJ2-1; 10 bases match TRBD1. Germline-derived CDR1 and CDR2 are LNHDA and SQIVND (reference sequence). Trimming at V came to 3 bases and at J to 4 bases, leaving 3 bases not matched to a gene. The CDR3 spans 15 residues. The chain's CDR3 is CASSIQGQGYNEQFF. The CDR3 coding sequence is TGTGCCAGTAGTATCCAGGGACAGGGGTACAATGAGCAGTTCTTC.

The rearrangement links TRBV9 to TRBJ2-3; the D is unclear. Germline CDR1 and CDR2: SGDLS and YYNGEE. CDR3 length: 14 residues. Trimming shortened V by 3 bases and J by 5 bases, and 13 bases separated the two germline ends. CDR3 loop: CASSATAFGDTQYF. The CDR3 DNA reads TGTGCCAGCAGCGCCACTGCTTTCGGAGATACGCAGTATTTT.

V gene TRBV7-9 combines with J gene TRBJ1-5; D is perhaps TRBD1 (5 bases). CDR1 is SEHNR, CDR2 FQNEAQ, per germline (reference sequence). The CDR3 covers 13 residues. V shed 5 bases and J shed 3 bases, with 8 bases lying between them. Here the CDR3 reads CASSGGDNQPQHF. CDR3 bases: TGTGCCAGCAGCGGAGGGGACAATCAGCCCCAGCATTTT.

The chain is built from TRBV11-2 and TRBJ2-3, with 7 bases fitting TRBD1. This CDR3 is built from 15 residues. Germline V gene lookup returns CDR1 SGHAT and CDR2 FQNNGV. Trimming at V came to 4 bases and at J to 4 bases, leaving 8 bases not matched to a gene. Here the CDR3 reads CASSSMTGIADTQYF. Written as DNA, the CDR3 is TGTGCCAGCAGCTCAATGACAGGGATAGCAGATACGCAGTATTTT.

This clone was observed a single time. The gene calls are TRBV7-3 and TRBJ2-2; no reliable D call. The CDR3 has 14 amino acids. The V end was cut by 2 bases, the J end by 6 bases, with 10 bases between. CDR1 and CDR2 from the germline V gene are SGHTA and FQGTGA. CDR3 in DNA: TGTGCCAGCAGCTTATGCTGCGATCCCGGGGAGCTGTTTTTT. This translates into CASSLCCDPGELFF.

The V call is TRBV4-1, the J call TRBJ2-7; 8 nucleotides line up with TRBD1. The CDR3 covers 16 residues. Germline CDR1 MGHRA, CDR2 YSYEKL. With V trimmed by 1 base and J by 2 bases, 7 bases remained unmatched. The CDR3 bases are TGCGCCAGCAGCCAAGCTTCCCGGACAGGGCCCTACGAGCAGTACTTC. As protein: CASSQASRTGPYEQYF.

V gene TRBV27 combines with J gene TRBJ2-2; 7 bases line up with TRBD1. Germline CDR1 reads MNHEY; CDR2 reads SMNVEV (reference sequence). The CDR3 has 16 amino acids. V was pared by 5 bases and J by 1 base, with 7 bases of the junction left unmatched. CDR3 amino acids: CASSTRTGQNTGELFF. CDR3 DNA sequence: TGTGCCAGCAGTACCCGGACAGGTCAGAACACCGGGGAGCTGTTTTTT.

CDR3 in amino acids: CASSRTGSRSYNEQFF. CDR3 sequence (DNA): TGTGCCAGCAGCCGCACAGGGTCCCGCTCCTACAATGAGCAGTTCTTC. V and J are TRBV11-1 and TRBJ2-1; perhaps TRBD1 as D (6 bases). The CDR3 length is 16 residues. V lost 5 bases and J 0 bases, leaving 14 bases between the germline ends. Per germline, CDR1 SGHAT and CDR2 FQDESV (reference sequence).

The chain combines TRBV28 with TRBJ2-7; D gene ambiguous. V was clipped by 4 bases and J by 3 bases, with 7 bases between them. The CDR3 runs 12 residues. The V gene's germline CDR1 is MDHEN and CDR2 SYDVKM. CDR3 region: CASSSTYYEQYF. The CDR3 coding sequence is TGTGCCAGCAGTTCAACTTACTACGAGCAGTACTTC.

This clone was recorded a few times. V and J are TRBV2 and TRBJ1-3; 10 nucleotides line up with TRBD1. CDR3 length: 15 residues. Germline CDR1 reads SNHLY; CDR2 reads FYNNEI. The V segment lost 5 bases and the J segment 3 bases; nucleotides outside the gene matches: 4. The CDR3 region is CASSRDRGFGNTIYF. The CDR3 nucleotides read TGTGCCAGCAGTCGGGACAGGGGATTTGGAAACACCATATATTTT.

J is TRBJ2-5 and V is TRBV5-1; 9 bases fit TRBD2. CDR3 length: 14 residues. Per the germline V gene, CDR1 is SGHRS and CDR2 is YFSETQ. V shed 4 bases and J 2 bases; nucleotides not matched to a gene: 3. CDR3 nucleotide sequence: TGCGCCAGCAGCCGGCGGGAGGGGCAAGAGACCCAGTACTTC. Translating gives CASSRREGQETQYF.

This clone showed up just a few times. This sequence joins TRBV19 and TRBJ2-3; possible D gene TRBD1, 5 bases. Per germline, CDR1 LNHDA and CDR2 SQIVND (reference sequence). The CDR3 length is 15 residues. V lost 1 base, J lost 0 bases, and 8 bases lay in between. Written as DNA, the CDR3 is TGTGCCAGTAGTATAGGGGCAGGGAGCACAGATACGCAGTATTTT. Its protein product is CASSIGAGSTDTQYF.

The chain carries TRBV28 and TRBJ2-2; the D is unclear. This CDR3 region has 12 residues. The V gene lost 4 bases and the J gene lost 6 bases, with 6 bases spanning the gap. Germline V gene data show CDR1 as MDHEN and CDR2 as SYDVKM. CDR3 sequence: CASSSIAGELFF. In nucleotides, the CDR3 is TGTGCCAGCAGTTCCATAGCCGGGGAGCTGTTTTTT.

The V gene is TRBV7-2, the J gene TRBJ2-1, with D tentatively TRBD1 (6 bases). The germline CDR1 and CDR2 sequences are SGHTA and FQGNSA. The length of the CDR3 is 15 residues. V was cut by 3 bases and J by 8 bases, with 17 bases left in between. The CDR3 DNA follows: TGTGCCAGCAGCTTGGACAGCTCTAACGGCGATGAGCAGTTCTTC. This codes for CASSLDSSNGDEQFF.

The genes are TRBV30 and TRBJ1-2, with unresolved D. The V end lost 2 bases, the J end lost 8 bases, and 15 bases lay between the germline ends. Germline V gene sequence: CDR1 GTSNPN, CDR2 SVGIG (reference sequence). This CDR3 spans 13 amino acids. The CDR3 sequence: CAWSPLRTGGYTF. In nucleotides, the CDR3 is TGTGCCTGGAGTCCCTTGAGGACTGGAGGCTACACCTTC.

The chain combines TRBV11-2 with TRBJ2-3; tentative D call: TRBD2 (5 bases). Germline loops: CDR1 SGHAT, CDR2 FQNNGV. The CDR3 extends over 13 amino acids. Trimming took 5 bases from V and 6 from J, leaving 12 bases between them. The CDR3 here is CASSPGFRDTQYF. DNA of the CDR3: TGTGCCAGCAGCCCGGGGTTCAGGGATACGCAGTATTTT.

This chain uses TRBV4-2 with TRBJ2-3, with 9 bases matching TRBD2. With 4 bases clipped from V and 4 bases from J, the junction kept 15 bases outside the gene matches. This CDR3 has 18 amino acids. The germline CDR1 and CDR2 sequences are LGHNA and YNFKEQ. CDR3 sequence (DNA): TGTGCCAGCAGCCCGACCAATCTAATAGCGGGAGCCCCAGATACGCAGTATTTT. Encoded protein: CASSPTNLIAGAPDTQYF.

This clone was seen a handful of times. The chain combines TRBV7-8 with TRBJ2-2; TRBD1 aligns across 8 bases. J gave up 1 base and V 5 bases, and 3 bases lay outside the gene matches. Germline V gives CDR1 SGHVS, CDR2 FQNEAQ. The CDR3 extends over 15 amino acids. CDR3 sequence reads: CASSRTGLNTGELFF. The CDR3 DNA sequence: TGTGCCAGCAGCCGGACAGGGTTGAACACCGGGGAGCTGTTTTTT.

This CDR3 is CASTLGGALSYGYTF. The CDR3 bases are TGTGCCAGCACCTTGGGGGGGGCGCTATCCTATGGCTACACCTTC. This chain connects TRBV7-9 to TRBJ1-2; TRBD1 is a possible D gene (6 bases). V shed 7 bases and J shed 4 bases, with 19 bases lying between them. Germline V gives CDR1 SEHNR, CDR2 FQNEAQ (reference sequence). CDR3 size: 15 residues.

The rearrangement links TRBV28 to TRBJ1-5; TRBD1 aligns across 8 bases. The CDR3 has 14 residues. Trimming took 9 bases from V and 1 from J; bases not matched to a gene: 5. CDR1 MDHEN and CDR2 SYDVKM come from the germline V gene. The CDR3 loop reads CASATGGSNQPQHF. The CDR3 DNA is TGTGCCAGTGCTACAGGGGGGAGCAATCAGCCCCAGCATTTT.

The chain couples TRBV5-3 to TRBJ1-1; tentative D call: TRBD1 (5 bases). TRBV5-3 is reported as an ORF; its role is uncertain. The V end was cut by 10 bases, the J end by 0 bases, with 13 bases between. The CDR3 consists of 13 residues. This CDR3 reads CAPGGGLNTEAFF. CDR3 nucleotides: TGTGCCCCGGGGGGAGGGCTGAACACTGAAGCTTTCTTT.

The chain carries TRBV27 and TRBJ1-2; 8 bases match TRBD1. V shed 6 bases, J shed 8 bases, and the junction held 8 bases outside the gene matches. Germline V gene sequence: CDR1 MNHEY, CDR2 SMNVEV (reference sequence). This CDR3 contains 13 residues. CDR3 DNA sequence: TGTGCCAGCAGCTCAGGGGGCTCTGGGGGCTACACCTTC. Translating it yields CASSSGGSGGYTF.